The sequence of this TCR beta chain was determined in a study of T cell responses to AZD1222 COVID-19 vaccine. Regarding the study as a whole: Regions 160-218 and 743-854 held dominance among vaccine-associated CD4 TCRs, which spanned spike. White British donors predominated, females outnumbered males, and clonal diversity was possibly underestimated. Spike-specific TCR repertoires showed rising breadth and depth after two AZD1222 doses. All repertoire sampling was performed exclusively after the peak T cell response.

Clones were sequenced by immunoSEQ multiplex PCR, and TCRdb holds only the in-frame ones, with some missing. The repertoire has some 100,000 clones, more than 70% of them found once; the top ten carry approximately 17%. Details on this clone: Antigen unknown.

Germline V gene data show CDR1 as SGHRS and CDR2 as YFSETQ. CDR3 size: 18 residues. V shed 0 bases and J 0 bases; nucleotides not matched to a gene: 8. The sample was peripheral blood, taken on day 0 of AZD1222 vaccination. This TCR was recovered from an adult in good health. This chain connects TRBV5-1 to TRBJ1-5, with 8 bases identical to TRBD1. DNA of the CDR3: TGCGCCAGCAGCTTGGTACCAGGGGGCACAGGTAGCAATCAGCCCCAGCATTTT. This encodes CASSLVPGGTGSNQPQHF.